The T cell receptor beta chain described here comes from a study of blood T cell repertoires in COVID-19. Looking at the study overall: Samples of COVID-19 (acute and convalescent) were obtained from the United States, Italy and Spain. PBMCs, B-cell-depleted T cells, or T cells were the source of the cDNA or gDNA that made up the material.

V lost 0 bases and J 5 bases, leaving 9 bases between the germline ends. The V gene's germline CDR1 is SEHNR and CDR2 FQNEAQ (reference sequence). The CDR3 length is 14 residues. Profiling relied on immunoSEQ multiplex PCR, and the TCRdb table lists in-frame clones only, not all of them. The data contain approximately 97,000 clones, about 86% of them singletons. The sequencing input was peripheral blood. The chain joins TRBV7-9 to TRBJ2-3, with D possibly being TRBD2 (5 bases). This TCR came from a woman aged 80 or over with acute or convalescent COVID-19. In DNA form, the CDR3 reads TGTGCCAGCAGCTTAGCGGGGAGTAGAGATACGCAGTATTTT. This gives the protein CASSLAGSRDTQYF.